These T cell receptor beta chains were read from a single sample in a study of blood T cell repertoires in COVID-19. Assay used: immunoSEQ multiplex PCR; TCRdb lists only in-frame clones, some missing. The sample has approximately 480,000 clones, roughly 90% seen once. The source material was PBMCs or T cells enriched from blood (not recorded which). These receptors were obtained from a woman under 30 who had recovered from COVID-19. Both conserved end residues are part of each CDR3. The D gene is left open where the match is weak. Not all rows give a size; the values are once, few, many and, for expanded clones, a class.

cdr3_length: 15; d_call: TRBD1; clone_size: -; v_call: TRBV30; j_call: TRBJ1-3; cdr3_nt: TGTGCCTGGAGATCCCGCCAACAGGGGGGCGGTCACGAGTATTTT; cdr3_aa: CAWRSRQQGGGHEYF
cdr3_length: 15; d_call: -; clone_size: -; v_call: TRBV4-1; j_call: TRBJ1-6; cdr3_nt: TGCGCCAGCCGTCCTATTATGGTGGCGGGATCACCCCTCCACTTT; cdr3_aa: CASRPIMVAGSPLHF
cdr3_length: 14; d_call: -; clone_size: -; v_call: TRBV6-5; j_call: TRBJ1-6; cdr3_nt: TGTGCCAGCAGTCCCGGGGAGTATAATTCACCCCTCCACTTT; cdr3_aa: CASSPGEYNSPLHF
cdr3_length: 13; d_call: -; clone_size: -; v_call: TRBV2; j_call: TRBJ1-5; cdr3_nt: TGTGCCAGCAGTGGTAGTGTCAATCAGCCCCAGCATTTT; cdr3_aa: CASSGSVNQPQHF
cdr3_length: 16; d_call: TRBD1; clone_size: -; v_call: TRBV4-2; j_call: TRBJ1-1; cdr3_nt: TGTGCCAGCAGCCCCAACATGGACAGGGATGGGACTGAAGCTTTCTTT; cdr3_aa: CASSPNMDRDGTEAFF
cdr3_length: 15; d_call: -; clone_size: -; v_call: TRBV5-6; j_call: TRBJ2-1; cdr3_nt: TGTGCCAGCAGCTGGGCGGCGGGTTCGGCAAATGAGCAGTTCTTC; cdr3_aa: CASSWAAGSANEQFF
cdr3_length: 13; d_call: -; clone_size: -; v_call: TRBV4-2; j_call: TRBJ1-6; cdr3_nt: TGTGCCAGCAGCCAAGATCGGAATTCACCCCTCCACTTT; cdr3_aa: CASSQDRNSPLHF
cdr3_length: 17; d_call: -; clone_size: -; v_call: TRBV7-3; j_call: TRBJ1-6; cdr3_nt: TGTGCCAGGGGGGGGGCCGCTAGGGACGGGGATAATTCACCCCTCCACTTT; cdr3_aa: CARGGAARDGDNSPLHF
cdr3_length: 17; d_call: TRBD2; clone_size: -; v_call: TRBV2; j_call: TRBJ2-3; cdr3_nt: TGTGCCAGCAGCCGCCCGACTAGCGGGGTGATCACAGATACGCAGTATTTT; cdr3_aa: CASSRPTSGVITDTQYF
cdr3_length: 17; d_call: -; clone_size: -; v_call: TRBV7-9; j_call: TRBJ1-3; cdr3_nt: TGTGCCAGCAGCCCCCAGAGGCCAGACGGAAGTGGAAACACCATATATTTT; cdr3_aa: CASSPQRPDGSGNTIYF
cdr3_length: 13; d_call: TRBD1; clone_size: -; v_call: TRBV28; j_call: TRBJ1-2; cdr3_nt: TGTGCCAGCAGTTTGGGACAGCCGGGCGGCTACACCTTC; cdr3_aa: CASSLGQPGGYTF
cdr3_length: 15; d_call: TRBD1; clone_size: -; v_call: TRBV7-3; j_call: TRBJ2-1; cdr3_nt: TGTGCCAGCAGCTCTGGGACAGGGGCATACAATGAGCAGTTCTTC; cdr3_aa: CASSSGTGAYNEQFF
cdr3_length: 14; d_call: -; clone_size: -; v_call: TRBV5-1; j_call: TRBJ2-1; cdr3_nt: TGCGCCAGCAGCTTGGTTGAGGAGGGGCGGGAGCAGTTCTTC; cdr3_aa: CASSLVEEGREQFF
cdr3_length: 14; d_call: -; clone_size: -; v_call: TRBV7-2; j_call: TRBJ2-7; cdr3_nt: TGTGCCAGCCGCGGGACGGCTAGCTCCTACGAGCAGTACTTC; cdr3_aa: CASRGTASSYEQYF
cdr3_length: 19; d_call: TRBD2; clone_size: once; v_call: TRBV5-1; j_call: TRBJ2-2; cdr3_nt: TGCGCCAGCAGCTTGGCCGGGCCCTATAGACTAGCGGGCACCGGGGAGCTGTTTTTT; cdr3_aa: CASSLAGPYRLAGTGELFF
cdr3_length: 13; d_call: TRBD1; clone_size: -; v_call: TRBV2; j_call: TRBJ1-1; cdr3_nt: TGTGCCAGCAGGGGACAGGGGGGGACTGAAGCTTTCTTT; cdr3_aa: CASRGQGGTEAFF
cdr3_length: 13; d_call: TRBD2; clone_size: -; v_call: TRBV6-5; j_call: TRBJ2-7; cdr3_nt: TGTGCCAGCAGTTACCCCTCGGGGGGGGAGCAGTACTTC; cdr3_aa: CASSYPSGGEQYF
cdr3_length: 14; d_call: -; clone_size: -; v_call: TRBV2; j_call: TRBJ2-7; cdr3_nt: TGTGCCAGCACTCCCAGCGGAGGTTACTACGAGCAGTACTTC; cdr3_aa: CASTPSGGYYEQYF
cdr3_length: 14; d_call: TRBD1; clone_size: -; v_call: TRBV27; j_call: TRBJ1-2; cdr3_nt: TGTGCCAGCAGTTTCGGGACAGGGGCTAATGGCTACACCTTC; cdr3_aa: CASSFGTGANGYTF
cdr3_length: 12; d_call: -; clone_size: -; v_call: TRBV2; j_call: TRBJ2-1; cdr3_nt: TGTGCTAGGGGGGGGGTAAACAATGAGCAGTTCTTC; cdr3_aa: CARGGVNNEQFF
cdr3_length: 18; d_call: -; clone_size: -; v_call: TRBV25-1; j_call: TRBJ1-2; cdr3_nt: TGTGCCAGCAGTGCAATCACAGGGATTGGTGAATGGGACTATGGCTACACCTTC; cdr3_aa: CASSAITGIGEWDYGYTF
cdr3_length: 14; d_call: -; clone_size: -; v_call: TRBV2; j_call: TRBJ1-3; cdr3_nt: TGTGCCAGCAGTCTGGACAGAACTGGAAACACCATATATTTT; cdr3_aa: CASSLDRTGNTIYF
cdr3_length: 14; d_call: -; clone_size: once; v_call: TRBV2; j_call: TRBJ1-2; cdr3_nt: TGTGCCAGCCTGCCCAGGGCCTTAGACTATGGCTACACCTTC; cdr3_aa: CASLPRALDYGYTF
cdr3_length: 15; d_call: -; clone_size: -; v_call: TRBV6-5; j_call: TRBJ2-3; cdr3_nt: TGTGCCAGCAGAGAGACAGCCTCAAGGACAGATACGCAGTATTTT; cdr3_aa: CASRETASRTDTQYF
cdr3_length: 18; d_call: -; clone_size: -; v_call: TRBV4-1; j_call: TRBJ2-3; cdr3_nt: TGCGCCAGCAGCCACCCCATGGCCCGGGGGGCCAGCACAGATACGCAGTATTTT; cdr3_aa: CASSHPMARGASTDTQYF
cdr3_length: 14; d_call: TRBD1; clone_size: -; v_call: TRBV28; j_call: TRBJ1-4; cdr3_nt: TGTGCCACCGAAGATCGACAGGGCAGTGAAAAACTGTTTTTT; cdr3_aa: CATEDRQGSEKLFF
cdr3_length: 19; d_call: TRBD1; clone_size: -; v_call: TRBV30; j_call: TRBJ1-5; cdr3_nt: TGTGCCTGGAGTGTACGGTGGGGGGACAGGGGAGGATCGTATCAGCCCCAGCATTTT; cdr3_aa: CAWSVRWGDRGGSYQPQHF
cdr3_length: 14; d_call: -; clone_size: -; v_call: TRBV9; j_call: TRBJ2-2; cdr3_nt: TGTGCCAGCAGCGTAGGTAACCTAAACCGGGAGCTGTTTTTT; cdr3_aa: CASSVGNLNRELFF
cdr3_length: 14; d_call: -; clone_size: -; v_call: TRBV29-1; j_call: TRBJ2-7; cdr3_nt: TGCAGCGTTGTAACGGGGATCTCCTCCTACGAGCAGTACTTC; cdr3_aa: CSVVTGISSYEQYF
cdr3_length: 16; d_call: TRBD1; clone_size: once; v_call: TRBV6-5; j_call: TRBJ1-2; cdr3_nt: TGTGCCAGCAGTTCTGAGAATAGGGGGCTCAACTATGGCTACACCTTC; cdr3_aa: CASSSENRGLNYGYTF
cdr3_length: 14; d_call: -; clone_size: -; v_call: TRBV4-1; j_call: TRBJ2-5; cdr3_nt: TGCGCCAGCAGCCAACTTCAGTTAGCCGAGACCCAGTACTTC; cdr3_aa: CASSQLQLAETQYF
cdr3_length: 17; d_call: TRBD2; clone_size: -; v_call: TRBV23-1; j_call: TRBJ2-1; cdr3_nt: TGCGCCAGCAGTCACGTCCGTACTAGCGGGGGGTTCGATGAGCAGTTCTTC; cdr3_aa: CASSHVRTSGGFDEQFF
cdr3_length: 15; d_call: TRBD1; clone_size: -; v_call: TRBV2; j_call: TRBJ1-2; cdr3_nt: TGTGCCAGCACCTCTAGGGGGACAGAAGACTATGGCTACACCTTC; cdr3_aa: CASTSRGTEDYGYTF
cdr3_length: 12; d_call: -; clone_size: -; v_call: TRBV30; j_call: TRBJ1-4; cdr3_nt: TGTGCCTGGAGTGTAAACGGTGAAAAACTGTTTTTT; cdr3_aa: CAWSVNGEKLFF
cdr3_length: 13; d_call: -; clone_size: -; v_call: TRBV7-9; j_call: TRBJ2-1; cdr3_nt: TGTGCCAGCAGTCGGACTGCTTACAATGAGCAGTTCTTC; cdr3_aa: CASSRTAYNEQFF
cdr3_length: 13; d_call: -; clone_size: -; v_call: TRBV28; j_call: TRBJ2-5; cdr3_nt: TGTGCCAGCAAACCAAGCGAGGATGGCACCCAGTACTTC; cdr3_aa: CASKPSEDGTQYF
cdr3_length: 13; d_call: -; clone_size: -; v_call: TRBV7-2; j_call: TRBJ2-7; cdr3_nt: TGTGCCAGCAGCTTAGTTTTCGGACAGGAGCAGTACTTC; cdr3_aa: CASSLVFGQEQYF
cdr3_length: 16; d_call: TRBD2; clone_size: -; v_call: TRBV24-1; j_call: TRBJ2-5; cdr3_nt: TGTGCCACCAGTGACTCGACTAGCGGGGATCAAGAGACCCAGTACTTC; cdr3_aa: CATSDSTSGDQETQYF
cdr3_length: 14; d_call: TRBD1; clone_size: -; v_call: TRBV18; j_call: TRBJ1-5; cdr3_nt: TGTGCCAGCTCACGGGACAGGGATTATCAGCCCCAGCATTTT; cdr3_aa: CASSRDRDYQPQHF
cdr3_length: 15; d_call: TRBD1; clone_size: -; v_call: TRBV5-5; j_call: TRBJ2-7; cdr3_nt: TGTGCCAGCAGCCACGACAGGGAGACACCCTACGAGCAGTACTTC; cdr3_aa: CASSHDRETPYEQYF
cdr3_length: 13; d_call: -; clone_size: -; v_call: TRBV5-4; j_call: TRBJ1-1; cdr3_nt: TGTGCCAGCAGCGCTCCTACATACAGTGAAGCTTTCTTT; cdr3_aa: CASSAPTYSEAFF
cdr3_length: 15; d_call: -; clone_size: few; v_call: TRBV2; j_call: TRBJ2-5; cdr3_nt: TGTGCCAGCAGCCGGGACGGCTCCCAGGGGGAGACCCAGTACTTC; cdr3_aa: CASSRDGSQGETQYF
cdr3_length: 14; d_call: TRBD1; clone_size: -; v_call: TRBV5-4; j_call: TRBJ1-2; cdr3_nt: TGTGCCAGCAAATCCGGGACAGATAACTATGGCTACACCTTC; cdr3_aa: CASKSGTDNYGYTF
cdr3_length: 22; d_call: TRBD1; clone_size: -; v_call: TRBV27; j_call: TRBJ1-3; cdr3_nt: TGTGCCAGCAGTCAGTCCGAACCATATCCGGGACAGGGGCCCGTGAGAGGAAACACCATATATTTT; cdr3_aa: CASSQSEPYPGQGPVRGNTIYF
cdr3_length: 14; d_call: -; clone_size: -; v_call: TRBV6-1; j_call: TRBJ2-1; cdr3_nt: TGTGCCAGCAGTGAAGAAGCGGAGAAGGACGAGCAGTTCTTC; cdr3_aa: CASSEEAEKDEQFF
cdr3_length: 15; d_call: TRBD2; clone_size: -; v_call: TRBV7-2; j_call: TRBJ2-3; cdr3_nt: TGTGCCAGCAGCTTAGAAGGGCTAGCGGGAGATACGCAGTATTTT; cdr3_aa: CASSLEGLAGDTQYF
cdr3_length: 15; d_call: TRBD1; clone_size: -; v_call: TRBV2; j_call: TRBJ1-5; cdr3_nt: TGTGCCAGCAGTGAGATGACAGGGGAGGGTCAGCCCCAGCATTTT; cdr3_aa: CASSEMTGEGQPQHF
cdr3_length: 12; d_call: -; clone_size: -; v_call: TRBV6-5; j_call: TRBJ1-5; cdr3_nt: TGTGCCAGCGCAGGATTCAATCAGCCCCAGCATTTT; cdr3_aa: CASAGFNQPQHF
cdr3_length: 11; d_call: -; clone_size: -; v_call: TRBV20-1; j_call: TRBJ2-1; cdr3_nt: TGCAGTGCTTGGCTGAACAATGAGCAGTTCTTC; cdr3_aa: CSAWLNNEQFF
cdr3_length: 15; d_call: -; clone_size: -; v_call: TRBV5-4; j_call: TRBJ1-2; cdr3_nt: TGTGCCAGCAGCTTGGAAACAGGGCCCGGGTATGGCTACACCTTC; cdr3_aa: CASSLETGPGYGYTF
cdr3_length: 13; d_call: -; clone_size: -; v_call: TRBV10-3; j_call: TRBJ2-7; cdr3_nt: TGTGCCATCAGACAGGGGACTCCCTACGAGCAGTACTTC; cdr3_aa: CAIRQGTPYEQYF
cdr3_length: 12; d_call: -; clone_size: once; v_call: TRBV30; j_call: TRBJ2-7; cdr3_nt: TGTGCCTGGAGGGTTAGCTACTACGAGCAGTACTTC; cdr3_aa: CAWRVSYYEQYF
cdr3_length: 16; d_call: TRBD1; clone_size: -; v_call: TRBV5-1; j_call: TRBJ1-1; cdr3_nt: TGCGCCAGCAGCTCCGGGACAGGGTTGTTGAGCACTGAAGCTTTCTTT; cdr3_aa: CASSSGTGLLSTEAFF